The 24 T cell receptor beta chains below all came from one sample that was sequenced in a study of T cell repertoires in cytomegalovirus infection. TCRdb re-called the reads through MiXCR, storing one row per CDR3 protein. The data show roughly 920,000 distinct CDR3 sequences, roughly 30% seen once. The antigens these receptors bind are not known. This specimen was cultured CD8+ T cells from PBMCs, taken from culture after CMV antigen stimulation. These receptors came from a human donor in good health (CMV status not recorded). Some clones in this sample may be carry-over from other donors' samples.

The chain's CDR3 is CASTSSGGINEQFF. The CDR3 nucleotides are TGTGCCAGCACCTCTAGCGGGGGAATTAATGAGCAGTTCTTC. The rearrangement joins TRBV11-2 to TRBJ2-1; 10 nucleotides match TRBD2. The junction had 7 bases not matched to a gene; V was cut back by 7 bases and J by 7 bases. CDR1 and CDR2 from the germline V gene are SGHAT and FQNNGV. The CDR3 runs to 14 residues. Looking up the rest from reference TRBV11-2 and TRBJ2-1 gives the full variable domain: EAGVAQSPRYKIIEKRQSVAFWCNPISGHATLYWYQQILGQGPKLLIQFQNNGVVDDSQLPKDRFSAERLKGVDSTLKIQPAKLEDSAVYLCASTSSGGINEQFFGPGTRLTVL.

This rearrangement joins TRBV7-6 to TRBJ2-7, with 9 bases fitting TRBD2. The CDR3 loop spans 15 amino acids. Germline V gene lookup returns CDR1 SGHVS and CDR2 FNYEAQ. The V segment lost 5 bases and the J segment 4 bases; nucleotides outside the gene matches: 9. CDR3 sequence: CASSGFSGGHYEQYV. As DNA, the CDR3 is TGTGCCAGCAGCGGGTTTAGCGGGGGACATTACGAGCAGTACGTC.

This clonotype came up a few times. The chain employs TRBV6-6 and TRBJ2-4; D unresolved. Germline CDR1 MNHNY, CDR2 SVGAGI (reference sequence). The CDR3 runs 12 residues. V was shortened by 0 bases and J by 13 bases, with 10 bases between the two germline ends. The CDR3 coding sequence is TGTGCCAGCAGTTACTCCATCCTCCAGCAGTACTTC. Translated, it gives CASSYSILQQYF.

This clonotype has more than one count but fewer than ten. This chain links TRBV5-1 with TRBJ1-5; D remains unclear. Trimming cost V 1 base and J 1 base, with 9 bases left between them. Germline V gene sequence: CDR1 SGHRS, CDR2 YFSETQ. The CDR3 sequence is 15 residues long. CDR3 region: CASSLTAESNQPQHF. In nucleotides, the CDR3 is TGCGCCAGCAGCTTGACAGCCGAAAGCAATCAGCCCCAGCATTTT. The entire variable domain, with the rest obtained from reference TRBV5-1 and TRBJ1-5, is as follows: KAGVTQTPRYLIKTRGQQVTLSCSPISGHRSVSWYQQTPGQGLQFLFEYFSETQRNKGNFPGRFSGRQFSNSRSEMNVSTLELGDSALYLCASSLTAESNQPQHFGDGTRLSIL.

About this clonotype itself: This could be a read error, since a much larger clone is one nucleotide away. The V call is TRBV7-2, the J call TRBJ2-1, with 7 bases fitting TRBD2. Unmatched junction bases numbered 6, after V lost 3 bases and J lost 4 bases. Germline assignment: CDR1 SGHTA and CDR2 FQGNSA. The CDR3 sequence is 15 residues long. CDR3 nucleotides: TGTACCAGCAGCTTGCGGACTAGTGTTTACAATGAGCAGTTCTTC. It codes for CTSSLRTSVYNEQFF.

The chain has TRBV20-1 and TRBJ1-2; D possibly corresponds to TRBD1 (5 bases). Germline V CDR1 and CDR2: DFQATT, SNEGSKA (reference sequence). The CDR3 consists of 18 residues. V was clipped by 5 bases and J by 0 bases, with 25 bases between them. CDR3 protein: CSAPLDATVDTTNYGYTF. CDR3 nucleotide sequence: TGCAGTGCTCCTCTGGACGCGACAGTAGATACTACTAACTATGGCTACACCTTC.

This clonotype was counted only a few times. The CDR3 DNA reads TGCGCCAGCAGCTTGGGGTCCCGGACAGGGTTCTCCTACGAGCAGTACTTC. Encoded protein: CASSLGSRTGFSYEQYF. The V gene is TRBV5-1, the J gene TRBJ2-7, with 8 bases aligning to TRBD1. The V gene end was trimmed by 0 bases and the J gene end by 0 bases; junction bases not matched to a gene: 8. The CDR3 covers 17 residues. CDR1 SGHRS and CDR2 YFSETQ come from the germline V gene.

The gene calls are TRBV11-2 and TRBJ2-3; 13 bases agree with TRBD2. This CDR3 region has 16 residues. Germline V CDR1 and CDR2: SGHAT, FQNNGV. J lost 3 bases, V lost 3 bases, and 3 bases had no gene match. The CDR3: CASSFRTSGGTDTQYF. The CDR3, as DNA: TGTGCCAGCAGCTTCCGGACTAGCGGGGGTACAGATACGCAGTATTTT.

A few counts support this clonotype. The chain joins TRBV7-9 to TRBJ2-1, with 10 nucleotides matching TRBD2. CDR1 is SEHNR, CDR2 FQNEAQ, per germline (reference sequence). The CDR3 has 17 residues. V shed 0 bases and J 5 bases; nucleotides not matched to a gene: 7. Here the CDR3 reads CASSLAQRGGLNNEQFF. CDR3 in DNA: TGTGCCAGCAGCTTAGCGCAGCGGGGGGGCCTAAACAATGAGCAGTTCTTC.

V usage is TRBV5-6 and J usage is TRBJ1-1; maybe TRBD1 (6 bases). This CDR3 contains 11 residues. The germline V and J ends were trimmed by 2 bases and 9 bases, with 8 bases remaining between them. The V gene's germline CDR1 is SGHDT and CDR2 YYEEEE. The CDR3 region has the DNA TGTGCCAGCAGCTTCGGACAGAAAGCTTTCTTT. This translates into CASSFGQKAFF. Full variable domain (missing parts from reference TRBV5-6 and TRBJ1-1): DAGVTQSPTHLIKTRGQQVTLRCSPKSGHDTVSWYQQALGQGPQFIFQYYEEEERQRGNFPDRFSGHQFPNYSSELNVNALLLGDSALYLCASSFGQKAFFGQGTRLTVV.

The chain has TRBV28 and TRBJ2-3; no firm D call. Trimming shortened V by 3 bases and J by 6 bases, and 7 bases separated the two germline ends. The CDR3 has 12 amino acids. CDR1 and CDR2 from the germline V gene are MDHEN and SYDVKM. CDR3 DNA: TGTGCCAGCAGTTTCGTATATGATACGCAGTATTTT. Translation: CASSFVYDTQYF.

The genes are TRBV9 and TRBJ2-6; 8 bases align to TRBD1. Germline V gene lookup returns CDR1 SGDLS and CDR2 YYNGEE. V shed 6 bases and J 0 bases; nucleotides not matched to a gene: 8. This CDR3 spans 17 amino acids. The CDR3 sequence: CASKEGQERSGANVLTF. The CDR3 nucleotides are TGTGCCAGCAAGGAGGGACAGGAGCGCTCTGGGGCCAACGTCCTGACTTTC.

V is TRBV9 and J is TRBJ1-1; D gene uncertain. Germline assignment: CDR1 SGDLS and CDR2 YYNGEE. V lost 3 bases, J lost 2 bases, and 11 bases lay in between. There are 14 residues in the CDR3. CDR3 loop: CASSGYKGNTEAFF. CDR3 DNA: TGTGCCAGCAGCGGATACAAGGGAAACACTGAAGCTTTCTTT.

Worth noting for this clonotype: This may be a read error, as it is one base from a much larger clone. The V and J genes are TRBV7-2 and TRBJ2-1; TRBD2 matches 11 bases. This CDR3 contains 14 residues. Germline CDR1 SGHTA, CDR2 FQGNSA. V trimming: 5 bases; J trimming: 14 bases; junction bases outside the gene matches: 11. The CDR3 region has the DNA TGTGCCAGCAGCGTTAGCGGGGGGGCCCTAGAGAAGTTCTTC. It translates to CASSVSGGALEKFF.

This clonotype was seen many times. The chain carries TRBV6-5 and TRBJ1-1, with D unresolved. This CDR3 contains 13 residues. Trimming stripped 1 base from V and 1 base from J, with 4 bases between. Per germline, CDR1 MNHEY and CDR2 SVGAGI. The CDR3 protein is CASSYLGNTEAFF. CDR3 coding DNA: TGTGCCAGCAGTTACTTGGGGAACACTGAAGCTTTCTTT.

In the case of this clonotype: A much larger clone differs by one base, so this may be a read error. The CDR3 sequence: CASSLEEGLAGIYNKQFF. CDR3 sequence (DNA): TGTGCCAGCAGCTTAGAGGAGGGACTAGCGGGGATCTACAATAAGCAGTTCTTC. The V call is TRBV7-6, the J call TRBJ2-1, with 13 bases aligning to TRBD2. CDR1 is SGHVS, CDR2 FNYEAQ, per germline. This CDR3 contains 18 residues.

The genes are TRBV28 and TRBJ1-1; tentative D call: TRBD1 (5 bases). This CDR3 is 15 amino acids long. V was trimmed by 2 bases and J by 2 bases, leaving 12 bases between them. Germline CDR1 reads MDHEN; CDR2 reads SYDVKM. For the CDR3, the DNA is TGTGCCAGCAGTTTACCATCAGGGCTAAACACTGAAGCTTTCTTT. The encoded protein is CASSLPSGLNTEAFF.

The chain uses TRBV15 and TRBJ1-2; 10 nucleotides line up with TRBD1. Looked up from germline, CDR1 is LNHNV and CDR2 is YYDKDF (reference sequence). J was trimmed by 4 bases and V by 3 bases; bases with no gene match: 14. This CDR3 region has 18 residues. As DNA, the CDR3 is TGTGCCACCAGCAGGTCCCAACCCGGGACAGGGGCCCCCTATGGCTACACCTTC. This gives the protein CATSRSQPGTGAPYGYTF.

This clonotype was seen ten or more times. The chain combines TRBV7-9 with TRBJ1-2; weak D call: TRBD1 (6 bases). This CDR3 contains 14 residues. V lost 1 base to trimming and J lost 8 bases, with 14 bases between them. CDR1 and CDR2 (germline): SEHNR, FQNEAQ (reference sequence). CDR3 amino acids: CASSLGGRGMGYTF. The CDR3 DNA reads TGTGCCAGCAGCTTAGGTGGCAGGGGTATGGGCTACACCTTC.

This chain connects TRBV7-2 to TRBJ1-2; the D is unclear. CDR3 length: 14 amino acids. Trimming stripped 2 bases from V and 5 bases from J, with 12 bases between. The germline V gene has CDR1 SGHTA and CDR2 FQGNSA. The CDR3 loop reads CASSLSDPWYGYTF. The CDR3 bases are TGTGCCAGCAGCTTAAGTGACCCGTGGTATGGCTACACCTTC.

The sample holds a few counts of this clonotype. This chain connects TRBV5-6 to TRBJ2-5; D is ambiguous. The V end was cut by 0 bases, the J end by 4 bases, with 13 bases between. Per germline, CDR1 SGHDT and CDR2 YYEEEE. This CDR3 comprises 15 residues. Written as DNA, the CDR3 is TGTGCCAGCAGCTTGGGCGGCTATAGAGGAGAGACCCAGTACTTC. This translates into CASSLGGYRGETQYF.

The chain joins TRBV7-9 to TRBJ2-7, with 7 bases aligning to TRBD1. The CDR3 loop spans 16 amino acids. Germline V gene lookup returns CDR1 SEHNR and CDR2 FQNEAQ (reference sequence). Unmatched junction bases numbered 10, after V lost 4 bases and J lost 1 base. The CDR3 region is CASSSPQGVASYEQYV. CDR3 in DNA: TGTGCCAGCAGCTCTCCTCAGGGGGTGGCTTCCTACGAGCAGTACGTC.

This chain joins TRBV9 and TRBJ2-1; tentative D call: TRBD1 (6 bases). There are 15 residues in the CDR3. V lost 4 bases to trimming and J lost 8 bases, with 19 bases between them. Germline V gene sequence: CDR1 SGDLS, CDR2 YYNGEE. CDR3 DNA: TGTGCCAGCAGCCTTCCCTTCCAACAGGGCGATGAGCAGTTCTTC. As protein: CASSLPFQQGDEQFF.

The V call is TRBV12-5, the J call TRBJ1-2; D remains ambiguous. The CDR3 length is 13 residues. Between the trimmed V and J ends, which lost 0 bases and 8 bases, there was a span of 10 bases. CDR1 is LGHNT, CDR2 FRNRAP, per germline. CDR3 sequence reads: CASGLVRFQGYTF. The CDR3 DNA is TGTGCTAGTGGTTTGGTACGGTTCCAGGGCTACACCTTC.